This TCR beta chain was found in a study of spatial heterogeneity in lung cancer. On the study more broadly: The count of detected beta-chain sequences consistently exceeded that of alpha-chain sequences. For the average unique TCR and UMI combination, more than eight occurrences appeared in raw reads.

The time point denotes: sample taken at primary tumor resection. Whole RNA obtained from tumor, nontumor lung or frozen PBMC underwent sequencing without sorting. The trim removed 5 bases at V and 5 bases at J, leaving 8 bases unmatched. Germline V gives CDR1 SGHTA, CDR2 FQGNSA. CDR3 length equals 15 residues. Every cDNA TCR molecule received its own unique molecular identifier. TCRdb recomputed calls from the 5' RACE reads with MiXCR, one row per CDR3 protein. The top ten hold approximately 3.5% of the sample, which has roughly 12,000 distinct CDR3 sequences, roughly 7% seen once. Ten or more counts support this clonotype. Its antigen is not identified. General study points: Tumor mutation counts were tracked by expanded intratumoral alpha and beta TCR counts.

The sequencing here drew on lung tumor tissue, taken at surgery. The chain uses TRBV7-2 and TRBJ2-7; 11 bases are a match to TRBD2. This sequence was found in a female donor with early-stage non-small cell lung cancer. CDR3 sequence: CASSLTSGSVHEQYF. DNA for the CDR3: TGTGCCAGCAGCCTTACTAGCGGGAGCGTACACGAGCAGTACTTC.